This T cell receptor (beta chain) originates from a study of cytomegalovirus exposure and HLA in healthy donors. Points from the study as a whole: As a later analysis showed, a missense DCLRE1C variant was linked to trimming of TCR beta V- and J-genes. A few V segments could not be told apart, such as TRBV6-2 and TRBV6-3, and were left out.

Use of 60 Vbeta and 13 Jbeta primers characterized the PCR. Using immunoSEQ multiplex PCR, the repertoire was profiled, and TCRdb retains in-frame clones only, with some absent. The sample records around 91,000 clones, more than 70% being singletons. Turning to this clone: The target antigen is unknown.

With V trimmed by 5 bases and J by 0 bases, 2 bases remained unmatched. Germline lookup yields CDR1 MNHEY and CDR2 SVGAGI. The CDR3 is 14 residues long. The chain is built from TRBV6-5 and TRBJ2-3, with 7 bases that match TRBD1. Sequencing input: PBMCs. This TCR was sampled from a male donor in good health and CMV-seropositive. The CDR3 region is CASSRQGSTDTQYF. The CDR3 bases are TGTGCCAGCAGTCGACAGGGAAGCACAGATACGCAGTATTTT.